The 6 T cell receptor beta chains presented below share a single source sample, sequenced in a study of PD-L1 blockade in urothelial cancer. Time point noted: peripheral blood 6 weeks after treatment start. Clones were sequenced by immunoSEQ multiplex PCR, and TCRdb holds only the in-frame ones, with some missing. Here the sample spans around 80,000 clones, about 91% being singletons. The specimen was PBMCs, collected around atezolizumab (anti-PD-L1) treatment. These TCRs come from a woman older than 75 with urothelial cancer.

The chain combines TRBV19 with TRBJ2-7, with 7 bases lining up with TRBD1. There are 13 residues in the CDR3. V lost 5 bases and J lost 1; bases outside the gene matches: 2. Germline values: CDR1 LNHDA, CDR2 SQIVND (reference sequence). CDR3 in DNA: TGTGCCAGTAGTCCACAGGGGTCCTACGAGCAGTACTTC. It encodes CASSPQGSYEQYF.

The rearrangement uses TRBV5-6 and TRBJ2-3; 8 bases fit TRBD1. Germline CDR1 and CDR2: SGHDT and YYEEEE. The CDR3 is 14 amino acids. Trimming cost V 7 bases and J 0 bases; bases outside gene matches: 4. Written as DNA, the CDR3 is TGTGCCAGCGGACAGGGTTATAGCACAGATACGCAGTATTTT. This codes for CASGQGYSTDTQYF.

Here the CDR3 reads CASSLRRGVGNQPQHF. In DNA, the CDR3 is TGTGCCAGCAGTTTAAGGCGGGGGGTGGGCAATCAGCCCCAGCATTTT. The V gene is TRBV28, the J gene TRBJ1-5; a possible D gene is TRBD1 (5 bases). Per germline, CDR1 MDHEN and CDR2 SYDVKM. The length of the CDR3 is 16 residues. V shed 2 bases and J shed 2 bases, with 13 bases lying between them.

This chain uses TRBV28 with TRBJ2-2, with TRBD2 identical over 14 bases. The V and J ends lost 3 bases and 5 bases, in that order; junction bases with no gene match: 8. The CDR3 covers 18 residues. Germline-derived CDR1 and CDR2 are MDHEN and SYDVKM. The DNA for the CDR3 is TGTGCCAGCAGTTTCTCTGGACTAGCGGGAGGCGGGACCGGGGAGCTGTTTTTT. This codes for CASSFSGLAGGGTGELFF.

The chain carries TRBV27 and TRBJ1-5; D gene ambiguous. Germline V lookup: CDR1 MNHEY, CDR2 SMNVEV (reference sequence). V was clipped by 6 bases and J by 3 bases, with 18 bases between them. The CDR3 covers 16 residues. The DNA for the CDR3 is TGTGCCAGCAGGGAGGGAACTAGTCTTTCCAATCAGCCCCAGCATTTT. Protein product: CASREGTSLSNQPQHF.

This clone showed up just once. The rearrangement links TRBV20-1 to TRBJ2-1, with 7 bases lining up with TRBD2. With 5 bases clipped from V and 7 bases from J, the junction kept 2 bases outside the gene matches. The germline V gene has CDR1 DFQATT and CDR2 SNEGSKA (reference sequence). This CDR3 spans 11 amino acids. The CDR3 coding sequence is TGCAGTGCTCGGGGGGATAATGAGCAGTTCTTC. This translates into CSARGDNEQFF.